This is a list of T cell receptor beta chains from one sample in a study of T cell responses to AZD1222 COVID-19 vaccine. The table came from immunoSEQ multiplex PCR; TCRdb's copy has only in-frame clones and leaves some out. The table lists over 110,000 clones, 80% to 95% of them singletons, with roughly 3.1% in the top ten. This sample comprised peripheral blood, obtained on day 0 of AZD1222 vaccination. The receptors here all came from an adult in good health. The CDR3 runs from the conserved cysteine through the conserved F or W. Each record gives: CDR3 DNA, CDR3 protein, V gene, D gene, J gene, clone size. A D gene is named only where the DNA matches it firmly. Rows give clone size only sometimes, using once, few, many, or a class for an expanded clone.

CDR3nt: TGTGCCAGAAGCTTGGCTTGGGACAATGAGCAGTTCTTC
CDR3aa: CARSLAWDNEQFF
v_gene: TRBV5-3
d_gene: NA
j_gene: TRBJ2-1
abundance: NA

CDR3nt: TGTGCCAGCAGCTACCGGGACAGGAACACAGATACGCAGTATTTT
CDR3aa: CASSYRDRNTDTQYF
v_gene: TRBV11-1
d_gene: TRBD1
j_gene: TRBJ2-3
abundance: NA

CDR3nt: TGTGCCAGCAGCCAAGATCTGACTAGTGGCAATGAGCAGTTCTTC
CDR3aa: CASSQDLTSGNEQFF
v_gene: TRBV14
d_gene: NA
j_gene: TRBJ2-1
abundance: NA

CDR3nt: TGCGCCAGCAGCTTGGGTGGAGGTTACGACGAGCAGTACTTC
CDR3aa: CASSLGGGYDEQYF
v_gene: TRBV5-1
d_gene: NA
j_gene: TRBJ2-7
abundance: few

CDR3nt: TGTGCCAGCAGCTTAGTTAGGGGGGACGGGGCCAACGTCCTGACTTTC
CDR3aa: CASSLVRGDGANVLTF
v_gene: TRBV7-2
d_gene: NA
j_gene: TRBJ2-6
abundance: NA

CDR3nt: TGTGCCAGCAGTACCGACTGGGCAGGGCTAAACTACGAGCAGTACTTC
CDR3aa: CASSTDWAGLNYEQYF
v_gene: TRBV28
d_gene: NA
j_gene: TRBJ2-7
abundance: NA

CDR3nt: TGTGCCAGCAGCCCCCGCCCGGGACAGTCCGCAACTCACTACTATGGCTACACCTTC
CDR3aa: CASSPRPGQSATHYYGYTF
v_gene: TRBV11-2
d_gene: TRBD1
j_gene: TRBJ1-2
abundance: NA

CDR3nt: TGCAGCGCTGAAGGGGGACCCACCTACGAGCAGTACTTC
CDR3aa: CSAEGGPTYEQYF
v_gene: TRBV29-1
d_gene: NA
j_gene: TRBJ2-7
abundance: NA

CDR3nt: TGTGCCAGCTCACCACCCGGAGGGGGCAGCTATGGCTACACCTTC
CDR3aa: CASSPPGGGSYGYTF
v_gene: TRBV18
d_gene: TRBD1
j_gene: TRBJ1-2
abundance: NA

CDR3nt: TGTGCCAGTAGTTACAGGGGAACTAATGAAAAACTGTTTTTT
CDR3aa: CASSYRGTNEKLFF
v_gene: TRBV19
d_gene: TRBD1
j_gene: TRBJ1-4
abundance: NA

CDR3nt: TGTGCCAGTAGTATGGTGCCACTAGCGGGAGGCGAGCAGTACTTC
CDR3aa: CASSMVPLAGGEQYF
v_gene: TRBV19
d_gene: TRBD2
j_gene: TRBJ2-7
abundance: NA

CDR3nt: TGTGCCAGCAGCTCAAAAAAAGGGGGCACATTCGATGAGCAGTTCTTC
CDR3aa: CASSSKKGGTFDEQFF
v_gene: TRBV7-3
d_gene: TRBD1
j_gene: TRBJ2-1
abundance: NA

CDR3nt: TGTGCCAGCAGCCCTGCCCGGGTTCAAGAGACCCAGTACTTC
CDR3aa: CASSPARVQETQYF
v_gene: TRBV3-1/TRBV3-2
d_gene: NA
j_gene: TRBJ2-5
abundance: NA

CDR3nt: TGCGCCAGCAGCCAACGAGGGGGCGGCTATGGCTACACCTTC
CDR3aa: CASSQRGGGYGYTF
v_gene: TRBV4-3
d_gene: TRBD1
j_gene: TRBJ1-2
abundance: NA

CDR3nt: TGTGCCAGCAGCTTAGCGCTAGGCGTCGAGGGAGAAAAACTGTTTTTT
CDR3aa: CASSLALGVEGEKLFF
v_gene: TRBV7-8
d_gene: NA
j_gene: TRBJ1-4
abundance: NA

CDR3nt: TGTGCCAGCGGCCGTTGGGGACAGGATAGATTGCCCCTCCACTTT
CDR3aa: CASGRWGQDRLPLHF
v_gene: TRBV3-1/TRBV3-2
d_gene: TRBD1
j_gene: TRBJ1-6
abundance: few

CDR3nt: TGCGCCAGCAGCTTGGCTGGAAATGAGCAGTTCTTC
CDR3aa: CASSLAGNEQFF
v_gene: TRBV5-1
d_gene: NA
j_gene: TRBJ2-1
abundance: NA

CDR3nt: TGTGCCAGCAGCCAAGCCACTGGGGAAAAACTGTTTTTT
CDR3aa: CASSQATGEKLFF
v_gene: TRBV4-2
d_gene: NA
j_gene: TRBJ1-4
abundance: NA

CDR3nt: TGTGCCAGCCGTGAGGTTGAACGTTCCTACGAGCAGTACTTC
CDR3aa: CASREVERSYEQYF
v_gene: TRBV28
d_gene: NA
j_gene: TRBJ2-7
abundance: NA

CDR3nt: TGTGCCAGTAGTGAACTAGGGAGCTCAGATACGCAGTATTTT
CDR3aa: CASSELGSSDTQYF
v_gene: TRBV19
d_gene: NA
j_gene: TRBJ2-3
abundance: once

CDR3nt: TGTGCCAGCAGCTTAGAACTGGTTACGCAGTATTTT
CDR3aa: CASSLELVTQYF
v_gene: TRBV7-9
d_gene: NA
j_gene: TRBJ2-3
abundance: NA

CDR3nt: TGCGCCAGCAGCACCACAGGGTTGTACGAGCAGTACTTC
CDR3aa: CASSTTGLYEQYF
v_gene: TRBV5-1
d_gene: NA
j_gene: TRBJ2-7
abundance: NA

CDR3nt: TGTGCCAGCAGCCAAGAGATTAATGGCTACACCTTC
CDR3aa: CASSQEINGYTF
v_gene: TRBV14
d_gene: NA
j_gene: TRBJ1-2
abundance: NA

CDR3nt: TGTGCCAGCAGTTACTGGACCGCCTACGAGCAGTACTTC
CDR3aa: CASSYWTAYEQYF
v_gene: TRBV6-6
d_gene: NA
j_gene: TRBJ2-7
abundance: NA

CDR3nt: TGTGCCAGCAGCTTACCTTCTGGAAACACCATATATTTT
CDR3aa: CASSLPSGNTIYF
v_gene: TRBV11-2
d_gene: NA
j_gene: TRBJ1-3
abundance: NA

CDR3nt: TGTGCCAGCAGCTTAGATAACGGCCACAATGAAAAACTGTTTTTT
CDR3aa: CASSLDNGHNEKLFF
v_gene: TRBV7-8
d_gene: NA
j_gene: TRBJ1-4
abundance: NA

CDR3nt: TGTGCCAGCAGTTCGACCCGAGGTTGGGCAGATACGCAGTATTTT
CDR3aa: CASSSTRGWADTQYF
v_gene: TRBV6-5
d_gene: NA
j_gene: TRBJ2-3
abundance: NA

CDR3nt: TGCGCCAGCAGCCAATCCCAGAGGGACTATGGCTACACCTTC
CDR3aa: CASSQSQRDYGYTF
v_gene: TRBV4-1
d_gene: NA
j_gene: TRBJ1-2
abundance: NA

CDR3nt: TGTGCAACCACGCCTGAAGGCTTTGGTCATGAGCAGTTCTTC
CDR3aa: CATTPEGFGHEQFF
v_gene: TRBV12-2
d_gene: NA
j_gene: TRBJ2-1
abundance: NA

CDR3nt: TGTGCCAGCAGTTTATCGGTGGGCAGGGGGACGTCTGGCTACACCTTC
CDR3aa: CASSLSVGRGTSGYTF
v_gene: TRBV27
d_gene: TRBD1
j_gene: TRBJ1-2
abundance: NA

CDR3nt: TGTGCCATCAGTGAGGGTGAAGGGACTAGCGCCTACGAGCAGTACTTC
CDR3aa: CAISEGEGTSAYEQYF
v_gene: TRBV10-3
d_gene: TRBD2
j_gene: TRBJ2-7
abundance: NA

CDR3nt: TGTGCCATCAGTGAGTCGGGACTAGCGGTGGAGGGTACGCAGTATTTT
CDR3aa: CAISESGLAVEGTQYF
v_gene: TRBV10-3
d_gene: TRBD2
j_gene: TRBJ2-3
abundance: NA

CDR3nt: TGTGCCAGCAGAAGACTAGCGGGAGCCTACGAGCAGTACTTC
CDR3aa: CASRRLAGAYEQYF
v_gene: TRBV2
d_gene: TRBD2
j_gene: TRBJ2-7
abundance: once

CDR3nt: TGTGCCAGCACCCCGGAGGGACGCCAAAATTCACCCCTCCACTTT
CDR3aa: CASTPEGRQNSPLHF
v_gene: TRBV27
d_gene: NA
j_gene: TRBJ1-6
abundance: NA

CDR3nt: TGTGCCAGCGGAGTAGCGGGGCCGCTAGTAAGTACGCAGTATTTT
CDR3aa: CASGVAGPLVSTQYF
v_gene: TRBV28
d_gene: TRBD2
j_gene: TRBJ2-3
abundance: NA

CDR3nt: TGTGCCAGCAGTTTAAGCCGGGAGGGGGTTGGAAATGAGCAGTTCTTC
CDR3aa: CASSLSREGVGNEQFF
v_gene: TRBV27
d_gene: TRBD2
j_gene: TRBJ2-1
abundance: NA

CDR3nt: TGCAGCGTTAAGTTTATGGGCGGGTTCGTCTATGGCTACACCTTC
CDR3aa: CSVKFMGGFVYGYTF
v_gene: TRBV29-1
d_gene: NA
j_gene: TRBJ1-2
abundance: NA

CDR3nt: TGCGCCAGCAGGACTCTAGCGGGAGACAGTGGAGATACGCAGTATTTT
CDR3aa: CASRTLAGDSGDTQYF
v_gene: TRBV5-1
d_gene: TRBD2
j_gene: TRBJ2-3
abundance: NA

CDR3nt: TGTGCCAGCAGTTTTCGGAACACCTACGAGCAGTACTTC
CDR3aa: CASSFRNTYEQYF
v_gene: TRBV12-3/TRBV12-4
d_gene: NA
j_gene: TRBJ2-7
abundance: NA

CDR3nt: TGTGCCAGCAGCTTGGAATCTCGGGGGAAGGGACCTGAAGCTTTCTTT
CDR3aa: CASSLESRGKGPEAFF
v_gene: TRBV5-6
d_gene: NA
j_gene: TRBJ1-1
abundance: NA

CDR3nt: TGTGCCATCAGTGAGGCTACTAACTATGGCTACACCTTC
CDR3aa: CAISEATNYGYTF
v_gene: TRBV10-3
d_gene: NA
j_gene: TRBJ1-2
abundance: NA